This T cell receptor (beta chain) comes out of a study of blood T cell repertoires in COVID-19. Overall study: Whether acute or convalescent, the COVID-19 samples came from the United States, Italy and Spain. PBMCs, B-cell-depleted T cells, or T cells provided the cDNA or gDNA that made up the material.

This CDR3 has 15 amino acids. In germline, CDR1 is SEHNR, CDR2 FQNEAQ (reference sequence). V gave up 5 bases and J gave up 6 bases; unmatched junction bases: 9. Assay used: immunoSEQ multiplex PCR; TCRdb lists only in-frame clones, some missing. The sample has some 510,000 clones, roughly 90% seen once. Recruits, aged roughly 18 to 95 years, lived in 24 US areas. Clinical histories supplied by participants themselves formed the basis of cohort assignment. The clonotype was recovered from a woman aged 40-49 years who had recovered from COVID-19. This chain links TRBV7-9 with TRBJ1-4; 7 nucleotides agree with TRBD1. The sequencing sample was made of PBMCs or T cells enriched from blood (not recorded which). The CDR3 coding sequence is TGTGCCAGCAGCCCCTCGACAGGGTTGCATGAAAAACTGTTTTTT. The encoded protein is CASSPSTGLHEKLFF.